This TCR beta chain was captured in a study of response to subunit inactivated influenza vaccine. TCRdb analysed the RT-PCR reads with MiXCR anew, one entry per CDR3 protein. The table has under 750,000 distinct CDR3 sequences, about 11% seen once. The germline V gene has CDR1 MNHNS and CDR2 SASEGT. The CDR3 runs to 15 residues. Trimming took off 4 bases at V and 4 bases at J, with 17 bases between the two ends. Many counts were recorded for this clonotype. The clonotype was recovered from a man between 50 and 59 years old who received an inactivated influenza vaccine. The J gene is TRBJ2-7, the V gene TRBV6-1, with D unresolved. This sample comprised PBMCs from blood, obtained on the day of vaccination. The CDR3 spells CASSVSPKQNYEQYF. The CDR3 region has the DNA TGTGCCAGCAGTGTAAGTCCTAAGCAGAATTACGAGCAGTACTTC.